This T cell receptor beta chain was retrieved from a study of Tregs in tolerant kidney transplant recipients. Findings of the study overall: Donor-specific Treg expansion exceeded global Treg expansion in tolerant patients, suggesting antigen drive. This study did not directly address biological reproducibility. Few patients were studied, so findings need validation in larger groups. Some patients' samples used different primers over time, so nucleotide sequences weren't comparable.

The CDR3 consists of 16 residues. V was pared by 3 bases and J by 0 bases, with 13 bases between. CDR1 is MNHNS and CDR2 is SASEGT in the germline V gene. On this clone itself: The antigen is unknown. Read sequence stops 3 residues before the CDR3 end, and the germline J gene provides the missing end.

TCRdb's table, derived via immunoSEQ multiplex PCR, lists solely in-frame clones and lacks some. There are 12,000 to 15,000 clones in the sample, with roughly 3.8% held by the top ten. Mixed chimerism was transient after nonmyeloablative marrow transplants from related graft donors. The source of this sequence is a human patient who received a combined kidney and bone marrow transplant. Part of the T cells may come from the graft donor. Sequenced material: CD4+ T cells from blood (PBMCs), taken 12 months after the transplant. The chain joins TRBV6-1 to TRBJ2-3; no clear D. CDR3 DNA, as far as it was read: TGTGCCAGCAGTGATGCGAGTAGGCGGAGCACAGATACG. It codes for CASSDASRRSTDT. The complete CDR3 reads CASSDASRRSTDTQYF.